This T cell receptor (beta chain) stems from a study of OX40 agonist ivuxolimab in advanced cancers. Looking at the study overall: Three partial responders included one hepatocellular carcinoma patient and two cutaneous melanoma patients.

The CDR3 is 14 residues long. V trimming: 4 bases; J trimming: 2 bases; junction bases outside the gene matches: 5. Germline V gene sequence: CDR1 SGHDT, CDR2 YYEEEE. At baseline, cycle 4 day 1, and cycle 7 day 1, blood was sampled. Produced via immunoSEQ multiplex PCR; TCRdb's table is partial and in-frame only. The sample has more than 85,000 clones, approximately 88% seen once. Notes on this clone: As yet, its antigen is unknown.

Overall study results and limits: The study found that CD8+ T cells averaged more expanded clones than CD4+.

The chain is built from TRBV5-6 and TRBJ1-1; 7 positions match TRBD1. Sample: CD4+ or CD8+ T cells sorted from blood, taken in a trial of the OX40 agonist ivuxolimab. The origin of this receptor is an adult with an advanced solid tumor such as melanoma, head and neck, liver or kidney cancer. DNA for the CDR3: TGTGCCAGCAGCGAGGACAGGACCAACACTGAAGCTTTCTTT. Its protein is CASSEDRTNTEAFF.